The sequence of this T cell receptor beta chain was determined in a study of control samples from healthy donors and cancer patients (dated by TCRdb to 2020 to 2021). Library preparation was by the immunoSEQ multiplex PCR assay. TCRdb retrieved this table from immuneACCESS and kept in-frame rearrangements only. Not all clones are present; in checked studies, unresolved V genes account for under half, and no reason is known for the remainder. Across this sample there are 150,000 to 200,000 clones, with 80% to 95% seen only once. The ten most abundant clones make up approximately 2% of the sample. V is pared back by 3 bases and J by 11 bases, with 11 bases lying between the germline termini. Per the germline V gene, SGHDN is the CDR1 and FVKESK is the CDR2. The CDR3, from cysteine to phenylalanine, totals 12 residues. Only CDR3 DNA is held: 36 bases, read in frame from base 1. About this clone: Which antigen it targets is not known. There are no base qualities to consult, and no much larger clone falls within one base.

The receptor was derived from a woman aged 40 to 50 in good health. Sequenced: blood. The V gene is TRBV14 and the J gene is TRBJ1-3; no D gene call is confident. The CDR3 in this case is CASSHTTRAIYF. At the DNA level, the sequence is TGTGCCAGCAGCCATACTACGCGAGCCATATATTTT. Full variable domain (CDR3 extended with the reference TRBV14 and TRBJ1-3 proteins): EAGVTQFPSHSVIEKGQTVTLRCDPISGHDNLYWYRRVMGKEIKFLLHFVKESKQDESGMPNNRFLAERTGGTYSTLKVQPAELEDSGVYFCASSHTTRAIYFGEGSWLTVV.